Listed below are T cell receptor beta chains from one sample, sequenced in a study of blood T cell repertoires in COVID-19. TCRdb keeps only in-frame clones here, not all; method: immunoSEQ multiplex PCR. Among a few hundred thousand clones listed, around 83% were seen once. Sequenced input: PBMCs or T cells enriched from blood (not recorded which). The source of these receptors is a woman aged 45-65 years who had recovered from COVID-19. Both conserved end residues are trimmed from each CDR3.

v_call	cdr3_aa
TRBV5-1	ASSSTGRGYGYT
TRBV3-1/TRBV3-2	ASSHTQGGHTGELF
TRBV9	ASSVGLAGHTGELF
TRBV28	ASSFPRGSYGYT
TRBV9	ASSASGQALEPQH
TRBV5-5	ASNTPLGGPNYNEQF
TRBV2	ASSGTSANTGELF
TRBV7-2	ASSSTSGGAYEQY
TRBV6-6	ASRRLAAYNEQF
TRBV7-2	ASSLALARPNTEAF
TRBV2	ASSANRGQSPLH
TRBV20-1	SASWGTNTEAF
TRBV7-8	ASSLVYRGQINTGELF
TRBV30	AWSVIGGDGYT
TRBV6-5	ASSRKHRKEYGYT
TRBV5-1	ASSLEVRGNSPLH
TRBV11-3	ASSLVGTSGNTIY
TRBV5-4	ASSVISGGPGELF
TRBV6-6	ASGRTINEQF
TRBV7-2	ASSFYPSGSYNEQF
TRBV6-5	ASSYGAEYGYT
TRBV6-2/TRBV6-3	ASSLTSGGATGETQY
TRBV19	ASSNPLAGSYEQY
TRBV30	AWSQAGGPDTQY
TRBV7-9	ASSLDGDRAAEGYT
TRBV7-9	ATPGQGREKLF
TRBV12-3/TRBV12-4	ASREQYTQY
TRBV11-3	ASSSDQGGWTEAF
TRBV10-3	AISGGAGAKNIQY
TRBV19	ASSPRSGLGGGGTGELF
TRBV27	ASSLSGGLQY
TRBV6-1	ASSEDLGQGNSPLH
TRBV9	ASSLLNRDRGKNIQY
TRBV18	ASSPGQAMNTEAF